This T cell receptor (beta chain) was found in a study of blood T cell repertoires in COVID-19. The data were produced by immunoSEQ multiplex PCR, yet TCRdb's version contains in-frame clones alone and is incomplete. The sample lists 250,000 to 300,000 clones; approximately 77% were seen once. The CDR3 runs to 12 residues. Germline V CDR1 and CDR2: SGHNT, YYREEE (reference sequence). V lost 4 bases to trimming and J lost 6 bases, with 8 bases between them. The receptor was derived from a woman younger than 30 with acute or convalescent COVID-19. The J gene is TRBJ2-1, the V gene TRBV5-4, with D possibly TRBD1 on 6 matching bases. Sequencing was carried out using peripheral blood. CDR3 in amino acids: CASSQGTNEQFF. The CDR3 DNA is TGTGCCAGCAGCCAGGGGACCAATGAGCAGTTCTTC.